This T cell receptor (beta chain) was sequenced in a study of T cells after yellow fever vaccination (dated by TCRdb to the late 2010s). Study-wide context: Libraries from fractions with low cell numbers were prepared with the SMART-Seq v4 Ultra Low Input RNA kit. Bulk TCR alpha and beta repertoires were sequenced longitudinally to track T-cell clones before and after primary and booster YFV17D yellow fever vaccination. The cohort comprised two healthy male donors, one aged 18 to 30 and one aged 30 to 39 years. Blood was collected at multiple timepoints before and after primary and secondary immunization, and bulk PBMC replicates and cell subsets were isolated.

Study-wide findings and limitations: The secondary T-cell response was weaker than the primary response but faster, peaking on day 5 instead of day 15. The study included only a couple of donors, which limits how far the findings can be generalized. A small share of clonotypes was detected in both CD4 and CD8 compartments, with the overlap likely arising from convergent recombination. After the booster, most of the clones that had expanded following primary vaccination were detected again (96% of CD4 and around 88% of CD8), which suggests that memory was broadly maintained. Computational filtering was required because FACS-sorted repertoires could contain abundant contaminating clonotypes from the bulk population.

V trim: 6 bases; J trim: 7 bases; unmatched bases: 7. From cysteine to phenylalanine, the CDR3 is 12 amino acids long. Just the 36-base CDR3 DNA is kept, in frame starting at base 1. CDR1 and CDR2 (DFQATT, SNEGSKA) derive from the germline V gene (reference sequence). The treatment or condition label, read with the paper, signifies: live attenuated yellow fever vaccine strain. At each blood-draw timepoint, two biological replicates of bulk PBMCs were obtained. PBMCs were isolated from peripheral blood using a standard Ficoll-Paque protocol. RNA was extracted with TriZol from bulk PBMCs, CD4 and CD8 fractions, and dextramer-positive and dextramer-negative fractions. About this clonotype itself: This receptor's antigen is unknown. The sample holds no much larger clone one base away, and base qualities are not on file.

Synthesis of TCR cDNA relied on 5'RACE template switching, a step that introduced a universal primer site along with unique molecular identifiers. Priming for cDNA synthesis came from both the TCR alpha and TCR beta constant segments. Libraries were amplified in two PCR steps, with sample barcodes and sequencing adapters added in the second step. Sequencing of libraries was done on Illumina HiSeq 2500 (2x100 bp) or NovaSeq (2x150 bp). The source study handled its data this way. MIGEC handled demultiplexing of reads and collapsing into UMI consensus sequences, while MiXCR performed V(D)J alignment. Clonotypes responding to the vaccine were identified with edgeR on replicate PBMC samples, with the criteria of FDR below 0.01 and a log2 fold change above 5 up to day 15. Bulk clonotypes were assigned CD4 or CD8 identity according to which sequenced CD4 or CD8 repertoire held them at higher abundance. Using fastp at Q25 and MiXCR, TCRdb reprocessed the public reads and kept productive beta chains. CDR3 protein duplicates are merged, each entry listing the most common genes and DNA. The authors' filters were not applied to this entry. For this sample the table gives a few hundred thousand distinct CDR3 sequences, of which 7% to 10% were detected only once. Roughly a sixth of the sample is taken by the ten largest.

The clonotype comes from a man younger than 35 who received the YFV17D yellow fever vaccine. The chain employs TRBV20-1 and TRBJ1-1; 8 nucleotides in the junction match TRBD1. The sequencing here drew on PBMCs, taken about 41 days after the first yellow fever vaccination. The nucleotide sequence is TGCAGTGCGAAACGGGACAGGAATGAAGCTTTCTTT. Translation gives CSAKRDRNEAFF.